Listed below are T cell receptor beta chains from one sample, sequenced in a study of T cell responses to AZD1222 COVID-19 vaccine. Produced via immunoSEQ multiplex PCR; TCRdb's table is partial and in-frame only. The sample contains 75,000 to 100,000 clones, over 75% of which appear only once. The material sequenced was peripheral blood, taken on day 0 of AZD1222 vaccination. Receptors were obtained from an adult in good health. Both conserved end residues are part of each CDR3. Fields, in order: clone size, J gene, D gene, V gene, CDR3 protein, CDR3 DNA. The D gene is left open where the match is weak. Where a row states a size, it is once, few, many or the class of an expanded clone; other rows omit it.

>once|TRBJ2-2|-|TRBV7-9
CASSSRARDGITGELFF
TGTGCCAGCAGCTCGAGGGCCCGGGACGGGATCACCGGGGAGCTGTTTTTT
>-|TRBJ2-3|TRBD1|TRBV28
CASSTGGSTDTQYF
TGTGCCAGCAGTACAGGGGGAAGCACAGATACGCAGTATTTT
>-|TRBJ1-2|-|TRBV28
CASSPRGGNYGYTF
TGTGCCAGCAGCCCAAGAGGGGGGAACTATGGCTACACCTTC
>-|TRBJ2-1|TRBD2|TRBV10-3
CAISDKTSGRSWNEQFF
TGTGCCATCAGTGATAAAACTAGCGGGAGATCTTGGAATGAGCAGTTCTTC
>-|TRBJ1-1|-|TRBV9
CASTGGDFGNTEAFF
TGTGCCAGCACCGGGGGGGACTTCGGGAACACTGAAGCTTTCTTT
>-|TRBJ2-2|-|TRBV11-1
CASSQGTYSTGELFF
TGTGCCAGCAGCCAAGGGACTTATTCCACCGGGGAGCTGTTTTTT
>-|TRBJ2-7|TRBD1|TRBV19
CASRGTGTYEQYF
TGTGCCAGTAGAGGGACAGGCACCTACGAGCAGTACTTC
>-|TRBJ2-7|TRBD2|TRBV28
CASSLRGGHNFYEQYF
TGTGCCAGCAGTTTACGGGGGGGACATAATTTCTACGAGCAGTACTTC
>-|TRBJ2-1|-|TRBV13
CASSEKTGRREQFF
TGTGCCAGCAGCGAGAAAACAGGGAGGAGGGAGCAGTTCTTC
>-|TRBJ2-1|-|TRBV18
CASSPGGNEQFF
TGTGCCAGCTCACCAGGAGGCAATGAGCAGTTCTTC
>-|TRBJ2-1|TRBD1|TRBV7-2
CASSLAGQVYSSYNEQFF
TGTGCCAGCAGCTTAGCGGGACAGGTCTACAGCTCCTACAATGAGCAGTTCTTC
>-|TRBJ1-1|-|TRBV4-1
CASSQRQIENTEAFF
TGCGCCAGCAGCCAACGACAGATAGAAAACACTGAAGCTTTCTTT
>once|TRBJ2-7|-|TRBV3-1/TRBV3-2
CASSLGPQGTYEQYF
TGTGCCAGCAGCCTCGGGCCTCAAGGTACCTACGAGCAGTACTTC
>-|TRBJ2-7|-|TRBV11-2
CASSLAGFGYEQYF
TGTGCCAGCAGCTTAGCAGGGTTTGGCTACGAGCAGTACTTC
>-|TRBJ1-5|TRBD1|TRBV28
CASRSQGGQPQHF
TGTGCCAGCAGATCACAGGGGGGTCAGCCCCAGCATTTT
>-|TRBJ2-2|-|TRBV12-3/TRBV12-4
CASNPRAGELFF
TGTGCCAGCAACCCCAGGGCTGGGGAGCTGTTTTTT
>-|TRBJ1-2|-|TRBV4-3
CASSQVVGTAYGYTF
TGCGCCAGCAGCCAAGTAGTAGGAACCGCCTATGGCTACACCTTC
>-|TRBJ1-2|-|TRBV12-3/TRBV12-4
CASSSRDTYGYTF
TGTGCCAGCAGTTCTCGGGACACCTATGGCTACACCTTC
>-|TRBJ2-7|TRBD2|TRBV19
CASSIGTSGAYEQYF
TGTGCCAGTAGTATAGGGACTAGCGGGGCCTACGAGCAGTACTTC
>-|TRBJ2-7|-|TRBV4-1
CASSQEGRNYEQYF
TGCGCCAGCAGCCAAGAAGGGAGGAACTACGAGCAGTACTTC
>-|TRBJ2-1|TRBD1|TRBV6-1
CASSAGRGRNTPNNEQFF
TGTGCCAGCAGTGCCGGCAGGGGGCGCAACACCCCAAACAATGAGCAGTTCTTC
>-|TRBJ1-5|-|TRBV7-2
CASSLQPSNQPQHF
TGTGCCAGCAGCCTACAACCTAGCAATCAGCCCCAGCATTTT
>-|TRBJ2-3|TRBD2|TRBV2
CASIPSTSVIPDTQYF
TGTGCCAGCATCCCTTCTACTAGCGTCATCCCCGATACGCAGTATTTT
>once|TRBJ2-7|-|TRBV6-2/TRBV6-3
CASSKQADYEQYF
TGTGCCAGCAGTAAACAGGCAGACTACGAGCAGTACTTC
>-|TRBJ2-7|-|TRBV29-1
CSVMETSYEQYF
TGCAGCGTGATGGAGACATCCTACGAGCAGTACTTC
>-|TRBJ1-6|-|TRBV9
CASSQDSIGNSPLHF
TGTGCCAGCAGCCAGGACAGCATAGGGAATTCACCCCTCCACTTT
>-|TRBJ2-7|TRBD1|TRBV7-6
CASSLADREAYEQYF
TGTGCCAGCAGCTTAGCGGACAGGGAGGCCTACGAGCAGTACTTC
>-|TRBJ2-6|-|TRBV9
CASSVDSTASGANVLTF
TGTGCCAGCAGCGTAGACTCGACAGCTTCTGGGGCCAACGTCCTGACTTTC
>-|TRBJ1-2|TRBD1|TRBV5-1
CASSSRGNGYTF
TGCGCCAGCAGCAGCAGGGGGAATGGCTACACCTTC
>-|TRBJ1-4|-|TRBV9
CASSVGSARFEKLFF
TGTGCCAGCAGCGTAGGCAGCGCACGCTTTGAAAAACTGTTTTTT
>-|TRBJ2-1|-|TRBV14
CASSQGLVGHNEQFF
TGTGCCAGCAGCCAAGGACTAGTGGGCCACAATGAGCAGTTCTTC
>-|TRBJ1-2|-|TRBV14
CASSQATTSGYTF
TGTGCCAGCAGCCAAGCCACTACCTCCGGCTACACCTTC
>-|TRBJ1-5|TRBD1|TRBV19
CASSMGTGGNQPQHF
TGTGCCAGTAGTATGGGGACAGGGGGGAATCAGCCCCAGCATTTT
>-|TRBJ1-4|-|TRBV12-3/TRBV12-4
CASSFVNEKLFF
TGTGCCAGCAGTTTCGTCAATGAAAAACTGTTTTTT
>once|TRBJ2-1|-|TRBV10-2
CASSYAILMNNEQFF
TGCGCCAGCAGTTACGCCATCCTTATGAACAATGAGCAGTTCTTC
>-|TRBJ1-5|-|TRBV6-2/TRBV6-3
CASTPGRGRPNQPQHF
TGTGCCAGCACCCCAGGGAGGGGAAGACCCAATCAGCCCCAGCATTTT
>-|TRBJ2-7|-|TRBV19
CASSPQESYEQYF
TGTGCCAGTAGTCCCCAGGAATCCTACGAGCAGTACTTC
>-|TRBJ2-6|-|TRBV6-1
CASSEKGHFLGANVLTF
TGTGCCAGCAGTGAGAAGGGACACTTTCTTGGGGCCAACGTCCTGACTTTC
>-|TRBJ1-2|TRBD1|TRBV18
CASSPEALRTGGGYTF
TGTGCCAGCTCACCCGAAGCACTACGGACAGGCGGAGGCTACACCTTC
>-|TRBJ2-3|-|TRBV7-2
CASSLILDTQYF
TGTGCCAGCAGCCTCATTCTGGATACGCAGTATTTT
>-|TRBJ2-7|-|TRBV10-3
CATTWDTAYEQYF
TGTGCCACCACATGGGACACCGCCTACGAGCAGTACTTC
>-|TRBJ1-5|-|TRBV7-9
CASSLGNQPQHF
TGTGCCAGCAGCTTAGGGAATCAGCCCCAGCATTTT
>-|TRBJ2-6|-|TRBV9
CASSVSGANVLTF
TGTGCCAGCAGCGTGTCCGGGGCCAACGTCCTGACTTTC
>-|TRBJ1-5|-|TRBV5-6
CASSLMGPNNQPQHF
TGTGCCAGCAGCTTAATGGGACCGAACAATCAGCCCCAGCATTTT
>-|TRBJ1-2|-|TRBV7-8
CASSLDGTLYGYTF
TGTGCCAGCAGCTTAGACGGGACACTCTATGGCTACACCTTC
>-|TRBJ1-2|-|TRBV7-2
CASSILTTRGYTF
TGTGCCAGCAGCATACTGACAACGCGGGGCTACACCTTC
>-|TRBJ2-7|-|TRBV5-4
CASSFGAGTSGSEIVF
-
>-|TRBJ1-2|TRBD1|TRBV12-3/TRBV12-4
CASSRQGKTGYTF
TGTGCCAGCAGTCGACAGGGAAAAACTGGCTACACCTTC
>-|TRBJ2-3|TRBD2|TRBV28
CASSLSASGETDTQYF
TGTGCCAGCAGTTTATCCGCTAGCGGGGAGACAGATACGCAGTATTTT
>-|TRBJ1-1|TRBD1|TRBV28
CASSPYRDRVEAFF
TGTGCCAGCAGTCCATACCGGGACAGGGTTGAAGCTTTCTTT
>-|TRBJ2-6|TRBD1|TRBV19
CASSMRGQGFAGANVLTF
TGTGCCAGTAGTATGAGGGGACAGGGGTTTGCTGGGGCCAACGTCCTGACTTTC
>-|TRBJ2-7|-|TRBV5-1
CASSRLLGSEIEQYF
TGCGCCAGCAGCCGACTACTAGGGAGCGAAATCGAGCAGTACTTC
>-|TRBJ2-5|TRBD1|TRBV5-1
CASSLNQGAPQETQYF
TGCGCCAGCAGCTTGAATCAGGGGGCTCCCCAAGAGACCCAGTACTTC
>once|TRBJ2-7|-|TRBV27
CASSLSGQGSSYEQYF
TGTGCCAGCAGTTTATCAGGCCAGGGGAGTTCCTACGAGCAGTACTTC
>-|TRBJ2-5|TRBD2|TRBV30
CAWSGLAGEETQYF
TGTGCCTGGAGTGGGCTAGCGGGAGAAGAGACCCAGTACTTC
>-|TRBJ2-2|-|TRBV2
CASSLRSYTGELFF
TGTGCCAGCAGTCTACGGTCCTACACCGGGGAGCTGTTTTTT
>-|TRBJ2-3|-|TRBV7-6
CASSLATRGGSTDTQYF
TGTGCCAGCAGCTTAGCGACGCGGGGAGGAAGCACAGATACGCAGTATTTT
>-|TRBJ2-6|-|TRBV27
CASLGISSGANVLTF
TGTGCCAGCCTCGGGATCAGCTCTGGGGCCAACGTCCTGACTTTC
>few|TRBJ1-4|TRBD1|TRBV19
CASSRTGIGEKLFF
TGTGCCAGTAGCCGGACAGGTATCGGTGAAAAACTGTTTTTT
>-|TRBJ2-7|TRBD2|TRBV29-1
CSVRTSAYEQYF
TGCAGCGTAAGGACTAGCGCCTACGAGCAGTACTTC